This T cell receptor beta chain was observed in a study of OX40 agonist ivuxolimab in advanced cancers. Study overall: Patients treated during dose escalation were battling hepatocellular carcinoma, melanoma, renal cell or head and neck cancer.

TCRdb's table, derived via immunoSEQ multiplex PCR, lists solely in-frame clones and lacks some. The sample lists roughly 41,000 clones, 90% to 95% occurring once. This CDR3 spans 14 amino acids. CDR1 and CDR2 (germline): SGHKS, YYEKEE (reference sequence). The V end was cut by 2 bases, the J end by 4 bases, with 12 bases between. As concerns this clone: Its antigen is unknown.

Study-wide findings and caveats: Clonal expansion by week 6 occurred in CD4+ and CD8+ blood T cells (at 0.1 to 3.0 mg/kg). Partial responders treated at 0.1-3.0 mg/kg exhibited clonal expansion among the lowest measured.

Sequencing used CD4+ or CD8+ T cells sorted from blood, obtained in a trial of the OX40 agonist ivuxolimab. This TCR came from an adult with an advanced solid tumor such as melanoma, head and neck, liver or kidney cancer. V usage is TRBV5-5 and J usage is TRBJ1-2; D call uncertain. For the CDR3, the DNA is TGTGCCAGCAGCTTTGTAGGTCCGACCTATGGCTACACCTTC. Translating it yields CASSFVGPTYGYTF.